The 12 T cell receptor beta chains given below trace back to one sample, sequenced in a study of cytomegalovirus exposure and HLA in healthy donors. The study ran its PCR with 60 Vbeta and 13 Jbeta primers. Sequencing was performed with immunoSEQ multiplex PCR; in TCRdb, only in-frame clones are kept and a portion is missing. The repertoire holds approximately 78,000 clones, with about 66% as singletons. The sample comprised PBMCs. The receptors here all came from a man aged 40-50 years in good health and CMV-seropositive.

This clone has a handful of counts. The chain has TRBV30 and TRBJ2-5; D ambiguous. The last part of the DNA fits TRBJ2-7 better; the J call may be wrong. The CDR3 totals 12 residues. Germline V CDR1 and CDR2: GTSNPN, SVGIG (reference sequence). This chain's CDR3 is CAWSVGVYEQYF. The CDR3 DNA is TGTGCCTGGAGTGTAGGAGTCTACGAGCAGTACTTC.

The genes are TRBV5-4 and TRBJ1-4; D unclear. The CDR3 length is 15 residues. Germline-derived CDR1 and CDR2 are SGHNT and YYREEE (reference sequence). Trimming took off 2 bases at V and 1 base at J, with 9 bases between the two ends. The CDR3 DNA follows: TGTGCCAGCAGCTTAAGTACGAGAACTAATGAAAAACTGTTTTTT. As protein: CASSLSTRTNEKLFF.

The rearrangement links TRBV2 to TRBJ1-5; no definite D call. The V gene lost 6 bases and the J gene lost 0 bases, with 9 bases spanning the gap. Looked up from germline, CDR1 is SNHLY and CDR2 is FYNNEI. The length of the CDR3 is 14 residues. CDR3 DNA: TGTGCCAGCAGCCGGGTCCATAGCAATCAGCCCCAGCATTTT. Translation: CASSRVHSNQPQHF.

This chain connects TRBV10-3 to TRBJ1-1; D is unclear. The V end was cut by 0 bases, the J end by 12 bases, with 14 bases between. Germline CDR1 ENHRY, CDR2 SYGVKD. CDR3 length: 13 residues. The CDR3 DNA reads as TGTGCCATCAGTGAGTCCAGCCCCCCGGGAACTTTCTTT. Its protein product is CAISESSPPGTFF.

The rearrangement joins TRBV28 to TRBJ2-3; 8 bases fit TRBD1. V lost 6 bases, J lost 1 base, and 6 bases stayed unmatched. Per germline, CDR1 MDHEN and CDR2 SYDVKM. This CDR3 region has 15 residues. The CDR3: CASRPQGAGTDTQYF. The CDR3 coding sequence is TGTGCCAGCAGGCCTCAGGGGGCTGGCACAGATACGCAGTATTTT.

The V call is TRBV28, the J call TRBJ2-7, with 8 nucleotides matching TRBD2. The V segment lost 7 bases and the J segment 2 bases; nucleotides outside the gene matches: 7. Germline V gene data show CDR1 as MDHEN and CDR2 as SYDVKM. CDR3 length: 14 amino acids. The CDR3 bases are TGTGCCAGCATACCCGGGGGGGCCACCTACGAGCAGTACTTC. This encodes CASIPGGATYEQYF.

The V and J genes are TRBV5-5 and TRBJ2-6; 7 bases are shared with TRBD2. The ends lost 7 bases at V and 0 bases at J; junction bases unmatched: 10. CDR1 and CDR2 from the germline V gene are SGHKS and YYEKEE (reference sequence). The CDR3 contains 17 residues. CDR3: CASLPRDYSSGANVLTF. DNA of the CDR3: TGTGCCAGCCTGCCCCGGGACTACAGCTCTGGGGCCAACGTCCTGACTTTC.

This clone was detected only a few times. This chain uses TRBV19 with TRBJ2-2; 11 nucleotides agree with TRBD1. The germline V gene encodes CDR1 LNHDA and CDR2 SQIVND (reference sequence). Unmatched junction bases numbered 14, after V lost 7 bases and J lost 7 bases. This CDR3 has 17 residues. CDR3 nucleotide sequence: TGTGCCAGTAACCCGGGGACAGGGGGAATTCGCGTCGGGGAGCTGTTTTTT. This gives the protein CASNPGTGGIRVGELFF.

This sequence joins TRBV19 and TRBJ1-5; TRBD1 agrees at 10 bases. Germline V lookup: CDR1 LNHDA, CDR2 SQIVND (reference sequence). CDR3 length equals 15 residues. J was trimmed by 4 bases and V by 7 bases; bases with no gene match: 7. The CDR3 reads CASTPDRGRNQPQHF. Here the CDR3 DNA reads TGTGCCAGTACCCCCGACAGGGGGCGAAATCAGCCCCAGCATTTT.

This clone was counted only a few times. The gene calls are TRBV5-8 and TRBJ2-3, with D unclear. This CDR3 comprises 14 residues. V was clipped by 4 bases and J by 3 bases, with 12 bases between them. Germline-derived CDR1 and CDR2 are SGHTS and YDEGEE. CDR3 sequence: CASSRPTGTDTQYF. CDR3 in DNA: TGTGCCAGCAGCAGGCCGACTGGGACAGATACGCAGTATTTT.

In the case of this clone: Sequence at one end of the junction differs from germline and may be a read error. V gene TRBV7-7 combines with J gene TRBJ2-7; 10 bases align to TRBD2. The germline gives CDR1 SSHAT, CDR2 FNYEAQ (reference sequence). CDR3 length equals 15 residues. CDR3 nucleotide sequence: TGTGCTAGCAGCTTGGTACTAGCGGGGCTGGCCGGGCAGTACTTC. Its translation: CASSLVLAGLAGQYF.

This clone has just a few counts. The rearrangement joins TRBV11-3 to TRBJ2-7; maybe TRBD2 (7 bases). Germline V gene sequence: CDR1 SGHNT, CDR2 YENEEA. This CDR3 is 14 amino acids long. With 3 bases removed from V and 5 bases from J, the gap between germline ends came to 14 bases. The CDR3 nucleotides are TGTGCCAGCAGCTTGGGGGGGGCCAACCACGAGCAGTACTTC. This translates into CASSLGGANHEQYF.